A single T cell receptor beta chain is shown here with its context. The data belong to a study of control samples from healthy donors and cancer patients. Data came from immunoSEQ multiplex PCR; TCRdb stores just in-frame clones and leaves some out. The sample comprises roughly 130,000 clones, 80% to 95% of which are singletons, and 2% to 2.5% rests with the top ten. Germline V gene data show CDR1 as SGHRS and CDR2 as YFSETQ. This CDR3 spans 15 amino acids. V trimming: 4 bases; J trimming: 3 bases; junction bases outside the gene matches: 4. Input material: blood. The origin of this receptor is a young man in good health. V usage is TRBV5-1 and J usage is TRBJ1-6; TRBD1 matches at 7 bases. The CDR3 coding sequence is TGCGCCAGCAGCCCAGACAGGGACTATAATTCACCCCTCCACTTT. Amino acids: CASSPDRDYNSPLHF.